Each of the 23 T cell receptor beta chains below was sequenced from the same sample in a study of Ad26.COV2.S vaccination and SARS-CoV-2 variants. Libraries were prepared by immunoSEQ multiplex PCR; TCRdb keeps only in-frame clonotypes and omits some of them. The sample records some 250,000 clones, roughly 88% being singletons. Treatment meaning: roughly 18 received Ad26.COV2.S at low or high dose, single or two shots; about 5 received placebo; per-sample allocation not given. Samples were taken on day 63 after the first vaccine or placebo injection. Sequenced material: peripheral blood, taken in a trial of Ad26.COV2.S vaccine versus placebo. Every receptor here comes from a person between 18 and 60 years old who received the Ad26.COV2.S COVID-19 vaccine or a placebo.

V is TRBV4-3 and J is TRBJ2-2, with no clear D. Trimming shortened V by 2 bases and J by 1 base, and 5 bases separated the two germline ends. The CDR3 runs 14 residues. Per germline, CDR1 LGHNA and CDR2 YSLEER. CDR3 DNA: TGCGCCAGCAGCCAATTCCGGAACACCGGGGAGCTGTTTTTT. Translating gives CASSQFRNTGELFF.

The chain is built from TRBV11-3 and TRBJ2-2, with 10 positions matching TRBD2. The ends lost 5 bases at V and 6 bases at J; junction bases unmatched: 9. The CDR3 is made up of 16 amino acids. The germline gives CDR1 SGHNT, CDR2 YENEEA. The CDR3 DNA reads as TGTGCCAGCAGCGCATCTAGCGGGAGAGTGTCCGGGGAGCTGTTTTTT. Residues: CASSASSGRVSGELFF.

The chain joins TRBV2 to TRBJ2-2; D is perhaps TRBD2 (6 bases). CDR1 and CDR2 from the germline V gene are SNHLY and FYNNEI. The CDR3 consists of 13 residues. Trimming removed 7 bases at V and 5 bases at J, with 11 bases between. CDR3 bases: TGTGCCAGCATCCTAGCGCGGACCGGGGAGCTGTTTTTT. This gives the protein CASILARTGELFF.

The genes are TRBV19 and TRBJ1-2; TRBD1 might be the D (5 bases). Trimming removed 5 bases from V and 4 bases from J, with 14 bases in between. The germline V gene encodes CDR1 LNHDA and CDR2 SQIVND (reference sequence). This CDR3 spans 14 amino acids. The CDR3 region is CASSESGTVYGYTF. The CDR3 DNA sequence: TGTGCCAGTAGTGAATCTGGGACTGTCTATGGCTACACCTTC. The full variable domain, rest sourced from reference TRBV19 and TRBJ1-2, is DGGITQSPKYLFRKEGQNVTLSCEQNLNHDAMYWYRQDPGQGLRLIYYSQIVNDFQKGDIAEGYSVSREKKESFPLTVTSAQKNPTAFYLCASSESGTVYGYTFGSGTRLTVV.

The chain couples TRBV18 to TRBJ1-1; TRBD1 is a possible D gene (5 bases). The CDR3 is made up of 12 amino acids. The V end was cut by 6 bases, the J end by 6 bases, with 11 bases between. Germline V gene data show CDR1 as KGHSH and CDR2 as LQKENI. CDR3 sequence: CASSHQGSEAFF. CDR3 nucleotide sequence: TGTGCCAGCTCGCATCAGGGATCTGAAGCTTTCTTT.

This clone was seen more than once but under ten times. V is TRBV10-3 and J is TRBJ2-7, with D perhaps TRBD1 or TRBD2 (5 bases each). Germline V gene sequence: CDR1 ENHRY, CDR2 SYGVKD. The CDR3 totals 12 residues. V was pared by 4 bases and J by 3 bases, with 7 bases between. The CDR3 protein is CAISGGNYEQYF. For the CDR3, the DNA is TGTGCCATCAGTGGGGGGAACTACGAGCAGTACTTC.

Only a few counts were recorded for this clone. The chain recombines TRBV7-9 with TRBJ2-3; 8 bases agree with TRBD2. Per germline, CDR1 SEHNR and CDR2 FQNEAQ (reference sequence). Trimming at V came to 5 bases and at J to 2 bases, leaving 9 bases not matched to a gene. The CDR3 runs to 16 residues. For the CDR3, the DNA is TGTGCCAGCAGCCACGGAATAGCGGGACCCACAGATACGCAGTATTTT. Translating gives CASSHGIAGPTDTQYF.

The V call is TRBV7-2, the J call TRBJ1-1; no reliable D call. From germline, CDR1 is SGHTA and CDR2 FQGNSA. V lost 4 bases, J lost 8 bases, and 20 bases lay in between. The CDR3 extends over 15 amino acids. CDR3 sequence: CASSSPFRRSIEAFF. CDR3 bases: TGTGCCAGCAGCTCACCGTTTAGGAGATCGATCGAAGCTTTCTTT.

The genes are TRBV25-1 and TRBJ2-7; the D gene could be TRBD1 or TRBD2 (5 bases each). Germline V gives CDR1 MGHDK, CDR2 SYGVNS. CDR3 length: 13 amino acids. Trimming cost V 4 bases and J 2 bases, with 9 bases left between them. The CDR3: CASSAGTTYEQYF. The CDR3 region has the DNA TGTGCCAGCAGTGCTGGGACCACCTACGAGCAGTACTTC.

The chain carries TRBV5-1 and TRBJ1-4; unclear D gene. Germline loops: CDR1 SGHRS, CDR2 YFSETQ. There are 14 residues in the CDR3. V dropped 0 bases and J dropped 0 bases, with 3 bases sitting between them. CDR3 coding DNA: TGCGCCAGCAGCTTGGGAGCAACTAATGAAAAACTGTTTTTT. Amino acid sequence: CASSLGATNEKLFF.

The rearrangement links TRBV28 to TRBJ1-5; D is undetermined. V was clipped by 8 bases and J by 0 bases, with 8 bases between them. Germline assignment: CDR1 MDHEN and CDR2 SYDVKM. The CDR3 totals 13 residues. Written as DNA, the CDR3 is TGTGCCAGCCAACTTTCTAGCAATCAGCCCCAGCATTTT. It specifies CASQLSSNQPQHF. Drawing the rest from reference TRBV28 and TRBJ1-5, the complete variable domain is DVKVTQSSRYLVKRTGEKVFLECVQDMDHENMFWYRQDPGLGLRLIYFSYDVKMKEKGDIPEGYSVSREKKERFSLILESASTNQTSMYLCASQLSSNQPQHFGDGTRLSIL.

The chain carries TRBV29-1 and TRBJ1-1; D perhaps matches TRBD1 (5 bases). This CDR3 comprises 15 residues. V shed 5 bases and J shed 1 base, with 17 bases lying between them. CDR1 and CDR2 (germline): SQVTM, ANQGSEA. This CDR3 reads CSVPTSGRGNTEAFF. In DNA, the CDR3 is TGCAGCGTTCCCACGTCGGGACGCGGGAACACTGAAGCTTTCTTT.

The gene calls are TRBV6-1 and TRBJ2-7; TRBD1 might be the D (5 bases). Trimming cost V 0 bases and J 4 bases, with 10 bases left between them. Per the germline V gene, CDR1 is MNHNS and CDR2 is SASEGT. The CDR3 runs 14 residues. CDR3 DNA sequence: TGTGCCAGCAGTGAAGCGGCAGGACAATACGAGCAGTACTTC. This gives the protein CASSEAAGQYEQYF.

The CDR3 bases are TGTGCCAGCAGCCCTACGACATTAACCTCCTACAATGAGCAGTTCTTC. As protein: CASSPTTLTSYNEQFF. The rearrangement links TRBV3-1 (or the pseudogene TRBV3-2) to TRBJ2-1; D is uncertain. CDR1 is LGHDT, CDR2 YNNKEL, per germline (reference sequence). The CDR3 loop spans 16 amino acids. V lost 4 bases and J 0 bases, leaving 13 bases between the germline ends.

This chain links TRBV5-4 with TRBJ2-1, with D possibly matching TRBD1 (6 bases). Germline V gene lookup returns CDR1 SGHNT and CDR2 YYREEE (reference sequence). V was trimmed by 5 bases and J by 0 bases, leaving 12 bases between them. The CDR3 has 15 residues. This CDR3 is CASSLTGASYNEQFF. The CDR3 bases are TGTGCCAGCAGTTTGACAGGAGCCTCCTACAATGAGCAGTTCTTC.

The V gene is TRBV28, the J gene TRBJ1-1; D perhaps matches TRBD1 (6 bases). The length of the CDR3 is 14 residues. Germline lookup yields CDR1 MDHEN and CDR2 SYDVKM. Trimming stripped 5 bases from V and 5 bases from J, with 15 bases between. Written as DNA, the CDR3 is TGTGCCAGCAGTGTTTCAGGGGTAAGGACTGAAGCTTTCTTT. Translated: CASSVSGVRTEAFF.

This chain connects TRBV6-6 to TRBJ1-1; D might be TRBD1 (6 bases). Germline-derived CDR1 and CDR2 are MNHNY and SVGAGI (reference sequence). The CDR3 is made up of 14 amino acids. V lost 6 bases and J 0 bases, leaving 11 bases between the germline ends. In DNA, the CDR3 is TGTGCCAGCAGCTCACAGGGATTGAACACTGAAGCTTTCTTT. Protein sequence: CASSSQGLNTEAFF.

V usage is TRBV5-4 and J usage is TRBJ1-2, with TRBD1 as a possible D gene (5 bases). The V gene lost 7 bases and the J gene lost 1 base, with 11 bases spanning the gap. Germline V lookup: CDR1 SGHNT, CDR2 YYREEE (reference sequence). The CDR3 is 13 residues long. CDR3 sequence reads: CASGTGVNYGYTF. CDR3 DNA: TGTGCCAGCGGAACGGGGGTTAACTATGGCTACACCTTC.

The chain joins TRBV29-1 to TRBJ1-2, with D perhaps TRBD1 (5 bases). This CDR3 contains 15 residues. Germline V lookup: CDR1 SQVTM, CDR2 ANQGSEA. V was cut by 4 bases and J by 4 bases, with 19 bases left in between. CDR3 bases: TGCAGCGTTGTGGTATCGGACATGGGAGGCTATGGCTACACCTTC. This translates into CSVVVSDMGGYGYTF.

The gene calls are TRBV7-3 and TRBJ2-3, with 10 bases that match TRBD2. The CDR3 spans 16 residues. Losses at the gene ends were 2 bases for V and 2 bases for J; bases not matched to a gene: 4. Germline V gene data show CDR1 as SGHTA and CDR2 as FQGTGA. The CDR3: CASSLGAGGSTDTQYF. The CDR3 nucleotides read TGTGCCAGCAGCTTAGGAGCGGGGGGGTCCACAGATACGCAGTATTTT.

This clone came up a few times. This chain uses TRBV6-5 with TRBJ1-3, with D possibly TRBD1 on 5 matching bases. V lost 6 bases and J lost 4, with 13 bases in between. The CDR3 has 14 amino acids. CDR1 is MNHEY and CDR2 is SVGAGI in the germline V gene. The CDR3 sequence: CASSKTDLGNTIYF. The CDR3 DNA reads TGTGCCAGCAGCAAGACAGATTTAGGAAACACCATATATTTT.

The chain carries TRBV6-8 and TRBJ1-6, with D unresolved. This CDR3 contains 17 residues. Trimming pared 7 bases from V and 3 bases from J, leaving 19 bases between. In germline, CDR1 is MNHGY, CDR2 SAAAGT. CDR3 protein: CASISPGLGNYNSPLHF. The CDR3 DNA reads TGTGCCAGCATCAGTCCCGGGCTGGGAAACTATAATTCACCCCTCCACTTT.

The chain combines TRBV14 with TRBJ2-1; D gene uncertain. Germline V gives CDR1 SGHDN, CDR2 FVKESK. V lost 0 bases and J 6 bases, leaving 15 bases between the germline ends. The CDR3 consists of 16 residues. In nucleotides, the CDR3 is TGTGCCAGCAGCCAAGATGTTGGGATTATTAGCAATGAGCAGTTCTTC. Its protein product is CASSQDVGIISNEQFF.